Shown below are 25 T cell receptor beta chains from a single sample sequenced in a study of shared clonotypes between healthy human individuals. The data were produced by immunoSEQ multiplex PCR, yet TCRdb's version contains in-frame clones alone and is incomplete. The repertoire consists of a few million clones, with about 90% occurring once and the leading ten covering 0.37%. Source material: naive CD4+ T cells from PBMCs. Subset indicated: CD45RA+ positively selected. The receptors were sampled from a man between 18 and 35 years old in good health. Some clones in this sample may be carry-over from other donors' samples.

This chain joins TRBV9 and TRBJ2-2, with TRBD2 matching 8 bases. The CDR3 totals 13 residues. Germline V lookup: CDR1 SGDLS, CDR2 YYNGEE. V was pared by 7 bases and J by 6 bases, with 5 bases of the junction left unmatched. The CDR3 spells CASSTSDAGELFF. CDR3 nucleotides: TGTGCCAGCTCGACTAGCGACGCCGGGGAGCTGTTTTTT. Full variable domain (outside the CDR3, taken from reference TRBV9 and TRBJ2-2): DSGVTQTPKHLITATGQRVTLRCSPRSGDLSVYWYQQSLDQGLQFLIQYYNGEERAKGNILERFSAQQFPDLHSELNLSSLELGDSALYFCASSTSDAGELFFGEGSRLTVL.

This clone was seen a single time. The chain combines TRBV10-3 with TRBJ1-1, with 7 positions matching TRBD1. J lost 2 bases, V lost 11 bases, and 11 bases had no gene match. Germline loops: CDR1 ENHRY, CDR2 SYGVKD. The CDR3 runs to 14 residues. The DNA of the CDR3 is TGTGCCCACAACTCCGGGACAGCCAACACTGAAGCTTTCTTT. Translation gives CAHNSGTANTEAFF.

This CDR3 is CASSGGPSGANVLTF. CDR3 in DNA: TGTGCCAGCAGTGGGGGGCCCTCTGGGGCCAACGTCCTGACTTTC. The chain carries TRBV6-1 and TRBJ2-6; weak D call: TRBD1 (6 bases). With 4 bases removed from V and 0 bases from J, the gap between germline ends came to 7 bases. CDR1 MNHNS and CDR2 SASEGT come from the germline V gene. This CDR3 spans 15 amino acids.

Comments on this clone: Additional DNA sequences in this sample encode the identical CDR3. The V call is TRBV9, the J call TRBJ2-5; weak D call: TRBD2 (5 bases). Trimming took 0 bases from V and 2 from J, leaving 8 bases between them. The CDR3 contains 14 residues. Looked up from germline, CDR1 is SGDLS and CDR2 is YYNGEE. In nucleotides, the CDR3 is TGTGCCAGCAGCGTAGGGAGCGGTCAAGAGACCCAGTACTTC. This encodes CASSVGSGQETQYF.

The chain couples TRBV6-5 to TRBJ2-7, with 9 bases that match TRBD1. CDR1 and CDR2 from the germline V gene are MNHEY and SVGAGI. Trimming took 4 bases from V and 2 from J; bases not matched to a gene: 3. The CDR3 totals 14 residues. CDR3 nucleotide sequence: TGTGCCAGCAGTTTGGACAGGGGCGCCTACGAGCAGTACTTC. Protein sequence: CASSLDRGAYEQYF.

The rearrangement links TRBV28 to TRBJ1-3, with 7 nucleotides matching TRBD1. CDR1 is MDHEN and CDR2 is SYDVKM in the germline V gene. Trimming cost V 2 bases and J 0 bases; bases outside gene matches: 4. This CDR3 is 16 amino acids long. This chain's CDR3 is CASSLEGAFSGNTIYF. Written as DNA, the CDR3 is TGTGCCAGCAGTTTAGAGGGGGCTTTCTCTGGAAACACCATATATTTT.

The chain carries TRBV5-4 and TRBJ2-2, with 13 bases that match TRBD2. From germline, CDR1 is SGHNT and CDR2 YYREEE (reference sequence). The CDR3 length is 17 residues. V trimming: 4 bases; J trimming: 6 bases; junction bases outside the gene matches: 9. CDR3 bases: TGTGCCAGCAGCATCGGACTAGCGGGAGAAGGGTCCGGGGAGCTGTTTTTT. Translated: CASSIGLAGEGSGELFF.

Only one count was recorded for this clone. V is TRBV5-1 and J is TRBJ2-7; 13 positions match TRBD2. V gave up 4 bases and J gave up 0 bases; unmatched junction bases: 13. The CDR3 has 19 amino acids. Germline CDR1 reads SGHRS; CDR2 reads YFSETQ. The CDR3 region has the DNA TGCGCCAGCAGCCCCTACGGGACTAGCGGGAATCCTGACTCCTACGAGCAGTACTTC. Protein sequence: CASSPYGTSGNPDSYEQYF.

The V call is TRBV7-2, the J call TRBJ2-2; tentatively, D is TRBD1 (6 bases). V lost 3 bases and J 0 bases, leaving 8 bases between the germline ends. This CDR3 region has 15 residues. CDR1 is SGHTA and CDR2 is FQGNSA in the germline V gene. CDR3 in amino acids: CASSFDRPNTGELFF. The CDR3 DNA is TGTGCCAGCAGCTTCGACAGGCCGAACACCGGGGAGCTGTTTTTT. The full variable domain, with the rest looked up from reference TRBV7-2 and TRBJ2-2, is GAGVSQSPSNKVTEKGKDVELRCDPISGHTALYWYRQSLGQGLEFLIYFQGNSAPDKSGLPSDRFSAERTGGSVSTLTIQRTQQEDSAVYLCASSFDRPNTGELFFGEGSRLTVL.

Concerning this clone: Other DNA sequences of this sample code for an identical CDR3. The genes are TRBV7-3 and TRBJ2-7; possibly TRBD1 for D (6 bases). CDR1 SGHTA and CDR2 FQGTGA come from the germline V gene. Trimming left V 1 base short and J 3 bases short, with 7 bases between. The CDR3 covers 13 residues. In DNA, the CDR3 is TGTGCCAGCAGCTTAAGAGGGGGCTACGAGCAGTACTTC. Amino acid sequence: CASSLRGGYEQYF.

V usage is TRBV28 and J usage is TRBJ2-7, with a possible D match to TRBD2 (6 bases). Per the germline V gene, CDR1 is MDHEN and CDR2 is SYDVKM. This CDR3 is 15 amino acids long. Between the trimmed V and J ends, which lost 3 bases and 3 bases, there was a span of 15 bases. The CDR3 protein is CASSFGKLAHYEQYF. CDR3 DNA: TGTGCCAGCAGTTTTGGGAAACTAGCCCACTACGAGCAGTACTTC. Complete variable domain (other parts from reference TRBV28 and TRBJ2-7): DVKVTQSSRYLVKRTGEKVFLECVQDMDHENMFWYRQDPGLGLRLIYFSYDVKMKEKGDIPEGYSVSREKKERFSLILESASTNQTSMYLCASSFGKLAHYEQYFGPGTRLTVT.

The chain has TRBV28 and TRBJ2-7, with TRBD2 as a possible D gene (6 bases). With 3 bases removed from V and 6 bases from J, the gap between germline ends came to 12 bases. CDR1 is MDHEN and CDR2 is SYDVKM in the germline V gene. CDR3 size: 13 residues. This CDR3 is CASSLTGSSEQYF. The CDR3 DNA is TGTGCCAGCAGTTTGACCGGGAGCAGCGAGCAGTACTTC.

A word on this clone: The sample has other DNA sequences that encode this CDR3 too. The genes are TRBV9 and TRBJ2-1; 8 bases are shared with TRBD2. Unmatched junction bases numbered 5, after V lost 1 base and J lost 5 bases. The CDR3 runs 15 residues. The germline V gene encodes CDR1 SGDLS and CDR2 YYNGEE. In DNA, the CDR3 is TGTGCCAGCAGCGTACGGCTAGCGGGCGACAATGAGCAGTTCTTC. Translated, it gives CASSVRLAGDNEQFF.

The rearrangement joins TRBV11-3 to TRBJ2-3; D uncertain. V was cut by 1 base and J by 5 bases, with 13 bases left in between. The length of the CDR3 is 15 residues. Germline assignment: CDR1 SGHNT and CDR2 YENEEA. The DNA for the CDR3 is TGTGCCAGCAGCTTAGGTCAGACGAAGTTAGATACGCAGTATTTT. Its protein product is CASSLGQTKLDTQYF.

The rearrangement links TRBV6-6 to TRBJ2-2, with unresolved D. The V gene lost 2 bases and the J gene lost 6 bases, with 7 bases spanning the gap. This CDR3 region has 13 residues. Germline CDR1 MNHNY, CDR2 SVGAGI (reference sequence). CDR3 nucleotides: TGTGCCAGCAGTTACGGGTTGCCCGGGGAGCTGTTTTTT. Encoded protein: CASSYGLPGELFF.

V is TRBV6-5 and J is TRBJ2-7, with D possibly being TRBD1 (6 bases). V was trimmed by 5 bases and J by 5 bases, leaving 13 bases between them. Germline loops: CDR1 MNHEY, CDR2 SVGAGI. This CDR3 comprises 13 residues. The CDR3 sequence: CASSQGGRDEQYF. CDR3 coding DNA: TGTGCCAGCAGTCAAGGGGGACGGGACGAGCAGTACTTC.

The chain combines TRBV6-5 with TRBJ1-2; weak D call: TRBD1 (5 bases). The CDR3 is 14 amino acids. The germline V gene has CDR1 MNHEY and CDR2 SVGAGI. Deletions cut 2 bases from V and 0 bases from J, with 7 bases between. The CDR3 loop is CASSYAGSNYGYTF. CDR3 DNA sequence: TGTGCCAGCAGTTACGCAGGGTCTAACTATGGCTACACCTTC.

CDR3 sequence reads: CASSQGRTSVYNEQFF. CDR3 sequence (DNA): TGCGCCAGCAGCCAAGGGAGGACTAGCGTCTACAATGAGCAGTTCTTC. The V call is TRBV4-1, the J call TRBJ2-1, with TRBD2 matching over 9 bases. CDR1 MGHRA and CDR2 YSYEKL come from the germline V gene. The J segment lost 3 bases and the V segment lost 1 base, leaving 4 bases of the junction unmatched. The CDR3 contains 16 residues.

This clone was seen only once. The gene calls are TRBV7-3 and TRBJ2-1, with D possibly being TRBD1 or TRBD2 (5 bases each). Looked up from germline, CDR1 is SGHTA and CDR2 is FQGTGA. The CDR3 consists of 12 residues. Trimming left V 4 bases short and J 10 bases short, with 11 bases between. CDR3 in amino acids: CASSYPWGEQFF. As DNA, the CDR3 is TGTGCCAGCAGCTACCCCTGGGGGGAGCAGTTCTTC.

A word on this clone: The sample has other DNA sequences that encode this CDR3 too. The chain links TRBV28 to TRBJ2-3; D unresolved. The germline gives CDR1 MDHEN, CDR2 SYDVKM. Trimming stripped 6 bases from V and 3 bases from J, with 4 bases between. The CDR3 spans 11 residues. The CDR3 region is CASRRTDTQYF. DNA of the CDR3: TGTGCCAGCAGAAGAACAGATACGCAGTATTTT.

This CDR3 is CASAWDRVTGELFF. The CDR3 DNA reads as TGTGCCAGCGCCTGGGACAGGGTGACCGGGGAGCTGTTTTTT. The rearrangement uses TRBV6-5 and TRBJ2-2; the match to TRBD1 covers 9 bases. Germline values: CDR1 MNHEY, CDR2 SVGAGI. J lost 5 bases, V lost 8 bases, and 6 bases had no gene match. The length of the CDR3 is 14 residues.

CDR3 DNA: TGTGCCAGCGCGGCGGTAGGGGAGACCCAGTACTTC. It translates to CASAAVGETQYF. V and J are TRBV28 and TRBJ2-5; D unclear. This CDR3 region has 12 residues. CDR1 and CDR2 from the germline V gene are MDHEN and SYDVKM. The V and J ends lost 8 bases and 5 bases respectively, with 12 bases between them.

V and J are TRBV28 and TRBJ2-7, with a possible D match to TRBD1 (5 bases). Germline V gene lookup returns CDR1 MDHEN and CDR2 SYDVKM. V gave up 7 bases and J gave up 5 bases, with 15 bases separating them. The CDR3 consists of 13 residues. The CDR3 spells CASTAGFVHEQYF. CDR3 coding DNA: TGTGCCAGCACCGCAGGGTTTGTTCACGAGCAGTACTTC.

J is TRBJ2-7 and V is TRBV5-1; TRBD2 agrees at 15 bases. The CDR3 has 16 residues. The V gene's germline CDR1 is SGHRS and CDR2 YFSETQ. V shed 4 bases, J shed 6 bases, and the junction held 8 bases outside the gene matches. CDR3 DNA sequence: TGCGCCAGCAGCCCAGGACTAGCGGGAGGGCTAGTCGAGCAGTACTTC. Its protein is CASSPGLAGGLVEQYF.

CDR3 loop: CASSSGIMNTEAFF. CDR3 nucleotide sequence: TGTGCCAGCAGCTCAGGAATCATGAACACTGAAGCTTTCTTT. The chain carries TRBV7-2 and TRBJ1-1; D call uncertain. The germline V gene has CDR1 SGHTA and CDR2 FQGNSA. V lost 4 bases to trimming and J lost 0 bases, with 9 bases between them. There are 14 residues in the CDR3.